This T cell receptor (beta chain) was identified in a study of T cell repertoires in cytomegalovirus infection. Each CDR3 protein is one row after TCRdb ran MiXCR on the reads. The table lists under 300,000 distinct CDR3 sequences, more than 15% of them singletons, with around 43% in the top ten. V lost 5 bases and J lost 0, with 11 bases in between. This CDR3 spans 16 amino acids. The germline CDR1 and CDR2 sequences are SEHNR and FQNEAQ (reference sequence). The J gene is TRBJ2-6, the V gene TRBV7-9; a possible D gene is TRBD1 (7 bases). Sequenced sample: CD8+ T cells from PBMCs. This receptor was taken from a human donor in good health (CMV status not recorded). Some clones in this sample may be carry-over from other donors' samples. The CDR3 sequence: CASSGGTASGANVLTF. The CDR3 DNA follows: TGTGCCAGCAGCGGGGGGACAGCCTCTGGGGCCAACGTCCTGACTTTC.